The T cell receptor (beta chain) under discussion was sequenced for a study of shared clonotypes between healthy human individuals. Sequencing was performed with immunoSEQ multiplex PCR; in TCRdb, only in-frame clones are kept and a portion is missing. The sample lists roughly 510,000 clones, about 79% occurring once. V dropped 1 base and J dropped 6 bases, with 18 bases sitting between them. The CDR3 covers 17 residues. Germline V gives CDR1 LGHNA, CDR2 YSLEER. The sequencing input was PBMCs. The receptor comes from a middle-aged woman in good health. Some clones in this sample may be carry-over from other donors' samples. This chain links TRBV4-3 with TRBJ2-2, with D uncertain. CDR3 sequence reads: CASSQGVGASFPGELFF. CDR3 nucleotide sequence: TGCGCCAGCAGCCAAGGGGTTGGAGCCAGCTTTCCCGGGGAGCTGTTTTTT.